This TCR beta chain was documented in a study of blood T cell repertoires in COVID-19. Study context: Collection of acute and convalescent COVID-19 samples took place in the United States, Italy and Spain. The analysed material was cDNA or gDNA that came from T cells, B-cell-depleted T cells, or PBMCs.

Authors' analysis steps: Reference gene primer amplification yielded estimated nucleated cell counts. Clones were sequenced by immunoSEQ multiplex PCR, and TCRdb holds only the in-frame ones, with some missing. V and J calls and clone size are as listed in that table; D and trimming were resolved from the DNA. The sample lists approximately 190,000 clones; about four fifths were seen once. The CDR3 consists of 13 residues. The junction had 8 bases not matched to a gene; V was cut back by 10 bases and J by 4 bases. Germline loops: CDR1 LGHDT, CDR2 YNNKEL (reference sequence). This clone came up once. The chain joins TRBV3-1 (or the pseudogene TRBV3-2) to TRBJ2-3, with 7 nucleotides matching TRBD2. This TCR derives from a woman in her thirties or forties with acute or convalescent COVID-19. The sequenced sample was peripheral blood. For the CDR3, the DNA is TGTGCCATCGGCGGACTAGGGGCAGATACGCAGTATTTT. The encoded protein is CAIGGLGADTQYF.